This record concerns one T cell receptor beta chain sequence. The time point was: persistent/refractory GD, antithyroid drugs over 5 years with positive TRAb. With RNA extracted from PBMCs as input, the TCR library was made. Arm-PCR of CDR3 regions and iRepertoire HTBI primers were the basis on which TCR beta libraries were built. TCRdb reanalysed the multiplex PCR reads using MiXCR and keeps one entry per CDR3 protein. The sample has 310,000 or so distinct CDR3 sequences, roughly a fifth seen once. This CDR3 region has 14 residues. Losses at the gene ends were 7 bases for V and 3 bases for J; bases not matched to a gene: 6. CDR1 and CDR2 from the germline V gene are SNHLY and FYNNEI. These data belong to a study of regulatory T cells in long-lasting Graves disease.

The chain recombines TRBV2 with TRBJ2-7, with 10 bases aligning to TRBD1. Sequenced here: peripheral blood mononuclear cells (PBMCs), sampled when the disease was refractory, from a patient treated with antithyroid drugs. The TCR sequence derives from a female donor with Graves disease. The CDR3 is CASNFGQGVYEQYF. The CDR3 DNA is TGTGCCAGCAATTTCGGACAGGGGGTCTACGAGCAGTACTTC.